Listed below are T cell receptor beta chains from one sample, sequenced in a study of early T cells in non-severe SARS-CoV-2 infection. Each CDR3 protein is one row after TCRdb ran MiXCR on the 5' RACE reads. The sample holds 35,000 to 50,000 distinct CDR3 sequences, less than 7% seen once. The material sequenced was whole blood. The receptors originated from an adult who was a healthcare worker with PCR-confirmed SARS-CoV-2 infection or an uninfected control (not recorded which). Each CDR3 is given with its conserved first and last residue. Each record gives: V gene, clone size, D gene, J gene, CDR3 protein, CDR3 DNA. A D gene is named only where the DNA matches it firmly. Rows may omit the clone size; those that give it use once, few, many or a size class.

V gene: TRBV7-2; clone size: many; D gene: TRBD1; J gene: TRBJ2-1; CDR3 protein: CASSERPDRAHNEQFF; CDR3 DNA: TGTGCCAGCAGCGAACGTCCCGACAGGGCACACAATGAGCAGTTCTTC
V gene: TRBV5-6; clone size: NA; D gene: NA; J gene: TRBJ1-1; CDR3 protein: CASSYGPEAFF; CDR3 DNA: TGTGCCAGCAGCTATGGACCTGAAGCTTTCTTT
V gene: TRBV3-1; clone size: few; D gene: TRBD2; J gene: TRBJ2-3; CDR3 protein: CASSQAGGAVDTQYF; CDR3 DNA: TGTGCCAGCAGCCAAGCGGGGGGAGCAGTAGATACGCAGTATTTT
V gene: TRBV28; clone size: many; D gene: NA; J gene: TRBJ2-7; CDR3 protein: CASSHSLASYEQYF; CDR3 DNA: TGTGCCAGCAGCCATTCTCTAGCTAGCTACGAGCAGTACTTC
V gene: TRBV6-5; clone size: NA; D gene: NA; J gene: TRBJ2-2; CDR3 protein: CASSLAGAIPTGELFF; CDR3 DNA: TGTGCCAGCAGTTTAGCAGGGGCTATTCCCACCGGGGAGCTGTTTTTT
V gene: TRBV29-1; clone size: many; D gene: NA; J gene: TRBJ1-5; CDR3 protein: CSVSGGGNQPQHF; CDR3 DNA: TGCAGCGTCTCTGGGGGAGGCAATCAGCCCCAGCATTTT
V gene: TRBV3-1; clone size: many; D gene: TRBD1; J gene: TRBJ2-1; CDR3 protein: CASSQGDRLNEQFF; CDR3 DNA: TGTGCCAGCAGCCAAGGGGACAGGCTCAATGAGCAGTTCTTC
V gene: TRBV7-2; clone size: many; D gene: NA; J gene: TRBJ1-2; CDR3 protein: CASSRTTARIVF; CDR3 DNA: TGTGCCAGCAGTCGTACGACGGCCCGAATAGTCTTC
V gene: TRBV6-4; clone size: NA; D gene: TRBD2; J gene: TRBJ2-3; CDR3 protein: CASSEAGGHTDTQYF; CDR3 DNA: TGTGCCAGCAGTGAAGCGGGGGGGCACACAGATACGCAGTATTTT
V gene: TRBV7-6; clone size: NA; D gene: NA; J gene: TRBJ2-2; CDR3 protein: CASSKKRANGGELFF; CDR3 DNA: TGTGCCAGCAGCAAAAAAAGGGCGAATGGCGGGGAGCTGTTTTTT
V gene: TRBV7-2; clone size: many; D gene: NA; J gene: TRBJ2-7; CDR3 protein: CASSSLALYEQYF; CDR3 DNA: TGTGCCAGCAGCTCTCTAGCGCTCTACGAGCAGTACTTC
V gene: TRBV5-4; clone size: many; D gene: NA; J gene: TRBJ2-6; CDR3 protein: CASSPNPGGTMSSGANVLTF; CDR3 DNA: TGTGCCAGCAGCCCGAACCCCGGTGGGACAATGAGCTCTGGGGCCAACGTCCTGACTTTC
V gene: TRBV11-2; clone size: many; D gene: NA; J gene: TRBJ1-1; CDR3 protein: CASCLQMNTEAFF; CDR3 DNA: TGTGCCAGCTGCCTTCAAATGAACACTGAAGCTTTCTTT
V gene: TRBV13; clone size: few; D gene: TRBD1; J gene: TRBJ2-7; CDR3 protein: CASSLGTGVLHEQYF; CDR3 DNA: TGTGCCAGCAGCTTGGGGACAGGGGTACTCCACGAGCAGTACTTC
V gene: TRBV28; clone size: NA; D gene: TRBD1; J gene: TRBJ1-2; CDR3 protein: CASNAPGQGNGYTF; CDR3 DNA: TGTGCCAGCAACGCGCCGGGACAGGGGAATGGCTACACCTTC
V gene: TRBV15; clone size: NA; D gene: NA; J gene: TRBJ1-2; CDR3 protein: CATSRDSSAGTINPVGYTF; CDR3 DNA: TGTGCCACCAGCAGAGATAGTAGTGCCGGGACAATAAACCCGGTTGGCTACACCTTC
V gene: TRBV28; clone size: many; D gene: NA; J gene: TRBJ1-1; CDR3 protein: CASSLTAGRTEAFF; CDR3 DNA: TGTGCCAGCAGCCTAACCGCAGGGCGCACTGAAGCTTTCTTT
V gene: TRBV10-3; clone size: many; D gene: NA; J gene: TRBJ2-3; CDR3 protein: CAIGGNTDTQYF; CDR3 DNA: TGTGCCATCGGGGGCAACACAGATACGCAGTATTTT
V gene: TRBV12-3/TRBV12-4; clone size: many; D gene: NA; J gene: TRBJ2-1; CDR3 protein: CASLFGGQPYNEQFF; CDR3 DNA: TGTGCCAGCCTTTTTGGGGGGCAACCATACAATGAGCAGTTCTTC
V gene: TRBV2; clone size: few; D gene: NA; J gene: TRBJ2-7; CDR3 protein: CASRTRRGDLPSYEQYF; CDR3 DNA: TGTGCCAGCAGAACCCGGAGGGGGGACCTCCCGAGCTACGAGCAGTACTTC
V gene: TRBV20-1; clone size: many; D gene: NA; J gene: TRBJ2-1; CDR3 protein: CSVGGAWSYNEQFF; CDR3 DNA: TGCAGTGTCGGAGGAGCATGGTCCTACAATGAGCAGTTCTTC
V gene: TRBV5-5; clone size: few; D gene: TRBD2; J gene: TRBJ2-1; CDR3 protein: CASSLGGEGYNEQFF; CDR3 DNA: TGTGCCAGCAGCTTGGGTGGGGAGGGATACAATGAGCAGTTCTTC
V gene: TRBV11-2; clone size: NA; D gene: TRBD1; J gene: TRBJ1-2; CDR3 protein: CASSRGSDNRGSYGYTF; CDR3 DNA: TGTGCCAGCAGCCGGGGGAGCGATAACAGGGGGAGCTATGGCTACACCTTC
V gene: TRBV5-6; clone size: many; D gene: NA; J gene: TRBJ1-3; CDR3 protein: CASSSGTGSGNTIYF; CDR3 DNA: TGTGCCAGCAGTTCCGGAACCGGTTCTGGAAACACCATATATTTT
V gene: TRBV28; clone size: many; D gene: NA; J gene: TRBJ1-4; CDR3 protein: CACLGGLGLFF; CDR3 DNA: TGTGCCTGCTTGGGGGGCCTAGGACTGTTTTTT
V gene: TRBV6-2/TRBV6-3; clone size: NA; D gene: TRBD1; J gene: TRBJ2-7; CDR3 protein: CASSTWTGSSYEQYF; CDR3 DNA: TGTGCCAGCAGTACCTGGACAGGGAGCTCCTACGAGCAGTACTTC
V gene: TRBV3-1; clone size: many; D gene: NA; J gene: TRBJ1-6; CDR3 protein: CASSQGGGNSPLHF; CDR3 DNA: TGTGCCAGCAGCCAAGGAGGGGGTAATTCACCCCTCCACTTT
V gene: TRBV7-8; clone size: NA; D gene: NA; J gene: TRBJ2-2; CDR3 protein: CASSLGDAGELFF; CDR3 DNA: TGTGCCAGCAGCTTAGGGGATGCCGGGGAGCTGTTTTTT
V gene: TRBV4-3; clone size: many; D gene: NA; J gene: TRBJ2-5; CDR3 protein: CASSQDLGKTQYF; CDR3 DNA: TGCGCCAGCAGCCAAGATCTAGGAAAGACCCAGTACTTC
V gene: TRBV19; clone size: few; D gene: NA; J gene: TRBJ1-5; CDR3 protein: CASSIRTGPRSNQPQHF; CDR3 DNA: TGTGCCAGTAGTATACGGACGGGACCGCGAAGCAATCAGCCCCAGCATTTT
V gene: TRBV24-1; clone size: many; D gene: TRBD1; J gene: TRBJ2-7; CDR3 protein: CATSRDSYEQYF; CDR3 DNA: TGTGCCACCAGCCGGGACAGCTACGAGCAGTACTTC
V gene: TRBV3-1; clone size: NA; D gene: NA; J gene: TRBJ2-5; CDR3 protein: CASSQETETQYF; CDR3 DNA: TGTGCCAGCAGCCAAGAAACTGAGACCCAGTACTTC
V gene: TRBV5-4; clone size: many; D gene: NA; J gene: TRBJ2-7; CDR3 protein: CASSLVSYEQYF; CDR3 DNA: TGTGCCAGCAGCTTGGTGTCCTACGAGCAGTACTTC
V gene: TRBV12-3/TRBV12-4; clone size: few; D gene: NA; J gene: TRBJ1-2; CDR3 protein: CASSSGVGYGYTF; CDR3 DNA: TGTGCCAGCAGTTCAGGGGTTGGATATGGCTACACCTTC
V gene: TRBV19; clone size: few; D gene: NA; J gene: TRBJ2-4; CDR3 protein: CASSISAGAFAKNIQYF; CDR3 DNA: TGTGCCAGTAGTATTTCGGCAGGGGCCTTCGCCAAAAACATTCAGTACTTC
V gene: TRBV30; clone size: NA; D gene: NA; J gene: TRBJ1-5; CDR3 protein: CAWPSPGGPQHF; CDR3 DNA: TGTGCCTGGCCTTCTCCGGGGGGGCCCCAGCATTTT
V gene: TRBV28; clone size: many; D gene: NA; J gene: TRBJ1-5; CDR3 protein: CASSPSARGSGEPQHF; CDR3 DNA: TGTGCCAGCAGCCCTTCCGCCAGGGGTAGCGGAGAGCCCCAGCATTTT
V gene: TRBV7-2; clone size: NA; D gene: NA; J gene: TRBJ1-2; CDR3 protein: CASSLSVQENYGYTF; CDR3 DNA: TGTGCCAGCAGCTTAAGCGTTCAGGAGAACTATGGCTACACCTTC
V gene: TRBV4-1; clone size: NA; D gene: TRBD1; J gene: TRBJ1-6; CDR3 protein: CASSQSGAYRGYSPLHF; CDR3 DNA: TGCGCCAGCAGCCAAAGCGGGGCGTACAGGGGATATTCACCCCTCCACTTT
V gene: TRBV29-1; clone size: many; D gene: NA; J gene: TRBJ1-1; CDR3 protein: CSVVDGTTHSPEAFF; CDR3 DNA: TGCAGCGTTGTCGATGGGACGACTCACTCCCCTGAAGCTTTCTTT
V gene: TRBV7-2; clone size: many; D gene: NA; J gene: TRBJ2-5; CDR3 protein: CASSLAGTIETQYF; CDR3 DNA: TGTGCCAGCAGCTTGGCAGGGACGATCGAGACCCAGTACTTC
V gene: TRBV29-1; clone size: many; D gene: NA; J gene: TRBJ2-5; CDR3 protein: CSVEDPTGRQETQYF; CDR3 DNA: TGCAGCGTTGAAGACCCCACGGGGAGGCAAGAGACCCAGTACTTC
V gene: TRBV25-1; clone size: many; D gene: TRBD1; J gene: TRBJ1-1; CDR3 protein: CASSDAAQGRTEAFF; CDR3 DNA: TGTGCCAGCAGTGATGCTGCACAGGGGCGGACTGAAGCTTTCTTT